The rows below give T cell receptor beta chains drawn from one sample of a study of blood T cell repertoires in COVID-19. Some clones are missing from TCRdb's copy, which holds only in-frame ones; the method was immunoSEQ multiplex PCR. The profile shows approximately 190,000 clones, roughly 80% of them singletons. The sequencing input was peripheral blood. The source of these receptors is a human donor in a cohort sampled during active COVID-19. Both conserved end residues are part of each CDR3. A D gene is named only where the DNA matches it firmly. Clone size is stated in some rows and not others, as once, few, many or a class when expanded.

V gene: TRBV12-3/TRBV12-4; D gene: NA; J gene: TRBJ2-1; clone size: NA; CDR3 DNA: TGTGCCAGCAACAGGGCCCCCTACAATGAGCAGTTCTTC; CDR3 protein: CASNRAPYNEQFF
V gene: TRBV24-1; D gene: NA; J gene: TRBJ1-5; clone size: NA; CDR3 DNA: TGTGCCACCAGTAAGGGGAATCAGCCCCAGCATTTT; CDR3 protein: CATSKGNQPQHF
V gene: TRBV7-9; D gene: NA; J gene: TRBJ1-2; clone size: NA; CDR3 DNA: TGTGCCAGCAGCTTACAGGGAAAGGAGGGCTACACCTTC; CDR3 protein: CASSLQGKEGYTF
V gene: TRBV19; D gene: TRBD1; J gene: TRBJ1-1; clone size: few; CDR3 DNA: TGTGCCAGTAGTTTCGCAGGGGGCAGGTTCGGTCCCGTGAAAGCTTTCTTT; CDR3 protein: CASSFAGGRFGPVKAFF
V gene: TRBV2; D gene: TRBD2; J gene: TRBJ2-5; clone size: NA; CDR3 DNA: TGTGCCAGCAGTGGACTAGCGGTAGAGACCCAGTACTTC; CDR3 protein: CASSGLAVETQYF
V gene: TRBV3-1/TRBV3-2; D gene: TRBD2; J gene: TRBJ2-3; clone size: NA; CDR3 DNA: TGTGCCAGCAGCCAAGGGACTAGCGGAGATACGCAGTATTTT; CDR3 protein: CASSQGTSGDTQYF
V gene: TRBV7-2; D gene: NA; J gene: TRBJ1-2; clone size: few; CDR3 DNA: TGTGCCAGCAGCCACGGTCTCGCCGATGGCTACACCTTC; CDR3 protein: CASSHGLADGYTF
V gene: TRBV28; D gene: TRBD1; J gene: TRBJ1-2; clone size: NA; CDR3 DNA: TGTGCCAGCAGTATAACCGTGTTCCCGGGACAGGGAAAGTTCTCGAGCTATGGCTACACCTTC; CDR3 protein: CASSITVFPGQGKFSSYGYTF
V gene: TRBV29-1; D gene: TRBD2; J gene: TRBJ2-3; clone size: NA; CDR3 DNA: TGCAGCGTTGGGGGGGGACTAGCGGAAAACACAGATACGCAGTATTTT; CDR3 protein: CSVGGGLAENTDTQYF
V gene: TRBV12-3/TRBV12-4; D gene: TRBD1; J gene: TRBJ2-3; clone size: NA; CDR3 DNA: TGTGCCAGCAGCCAGGGGGAGACAGATACGCAGTATTTT; CDR3 protein: CASSQGETDTQYF
V gene: TRBV5-8; D gene: TRBD1; J gene: TRBJ1-2; clone size: NA; CDR3 DNA: TGTGCCAGCAGCCTAGGACAGGGCTGGTACACCTTC; CDR3 protein: CASSLGQGWYTF
V gene: TRBV7-2; D gene: NA; J gene: TRBJ1-2; clone size: few; CDR3 DNA: TGTGCCAGCAGCTTAGAGAGTAACTATGGCTACACCTTC; CDR3 protein: CASSLESNYGYTF
V gene: TRBV2; D gene: NA; J gene: TRBJ1-5; clone size: NA; CDR3 DNA: TGTGCCAGCAGTGGGGGGGTGAGGGTTCAGCCCCAGCATTTT; CDR3 protein: CASSGGVRVQPQHF
V gene: TRBV3-1/TRBV3-2; D gene: NA; J gene: TRBJ1-3; clone size: NA; CDR3 DNA: TGTGCCAGCAGCCCCGTGGGGGGGTCTGGAAACACCATATATTTT; CDR3 protein: CASSPVGGSGNTIYF
V gene: TRBV11-3; D gene: NA; J gene: TRBJ2-3; clone size: once; CDR3 DNA: TGTGCCAGCACCCTAAGCCCCTACCCCCAAGATACGCAGTATTTT; CDR3 protein: CASTLSPYPQDTQYF
V gene: TRBV5-1; D gene: TRBD1; J gene: TRBJ1-2; clone size: NA; CDR3 DNA: TGCGCCAGCAGTCCCCCGGGACAGCCCTATGGCTACACCTTC; CDR3 protein: CASSPPGQPYGYTF
V gene: TRBV7-8; D gene: NA; J gene: TRBJ2-5; clone size: NA; CDR3 DNA: TGTGCCAGCATCGTTCCGGGTAGGGGGAATTATCAAGAGACCCAGTACTTC; CDR3 protein: CASIVPGRGNYQETQYF
V gene: TRBV19; D gene: NA; J gene: TRBJ1-2; clone size: NA; CDR3 DNA: TGTGCCAGTGGAGGTCGAGCGGGGCTTATCGGCTACACCTTC; CDR3 protein: CASGGRAGLIGYTF
V gene: TRBV9; D gene: NA; J gene: TRBJ1-2; clone size: NA; CDR3 DNA: TGTGCCAGCAGTCCTGGGTCGGGGGTTTCGCGTGGCTACACCTTC; CDR3 protein: CASSPGSGVSRGYTF
V gene: TRBV6-5; D gene: TRBD1; J gene: TRBJ1-3; clone size: NA; CDR3 DNA: TGTGCCAGCAGGAGGGACAGGGGGCTCCAGGTATATTTT; CDR3 protein: CASRRDRGLQVYF
V gene: TRBV28; D gene: TRBD2; J gene: TRBJ2-7; clone size: NA; CDR3 DNA: TGTGCCAGCACCGGAATGGCGGGAGTGGGTGAGCAGTACTTC; CDR3 protein: CASTGMAGVGEQYF
V gene: TRBV15; D gene: NA; J gene: TRBJ2-1; clone size: NA; CDR3 DNA: TGTGCCACCAGCAGAGACAGGGGCGATTGGGGTGAGCAGTTCTTC; CDR3 protein: CATSRDRGDWGEQFF
V gene: TRBV7-2; D gene: NA; J gene: TRBJ2-1; clone size: NA; CDR3 DNA: TGTGCCAGCAGCTTAGGCGGAGGACCCTACAATGAGCAGTTCTTC; CDR3 protein: CASSLGGGPYNEQFF
V gene: TRBV7-8; D gene: NA; J gene: TRBJ1-6; clone size: NA; CDR3 DNA: TGTGCCAGCAGCTTAACAGGGCCTTCCGCATCCAGCTCCTATAATTCACCCCTCCACTTT; CDR3 protein: CASSLTGPSASSSYNSPLHF
V gene: TRBV18; D gene: NA; J gene: TRBJ1-1; clone size: NA; CDR3 DNA: TGTGCCAGCTCACGGGGGCGCGATGAAGCTTTCTTT; CDR3 protein: CASSRGRDEAFF
V gene: TRBV9; D gene: TRBD1; J gene: TRBJ2-2; clone size: NA; CDR3 DNA: TGTGCCAGCAGCCCCCGGGACAGGGCGGCCGGGGAGCTGTTTTTT; CDR3 protein: CASSPRDRAAGELFF
V gene: TRBV6-5; D gene: NA; J gene: TRBJ2-3; clone size: NA; CDR3 DNA: TGTGCCAGCAGGGGAACTAGCAGCACAGATACGCAGTATTTT; CDR3 protein: CASRGTSSTDTQYF
V gene: TRBV5-1; D gene: TRBD2; J gene: TRBJ2-1; clone size: NA; CDR3 DNA: TGCGCCAGCAGATCCCTTCCTAGCGGCAACAATGAGCAGTTCTTC; CDR3 protein: CASRSLPSGNNEQFF
V gene: TRBV3-1/TRBV3-2; D gene: NA; J gene: TRBJ2-6; clone size: NA; CDR3 DNA: TGTGCCAGCACAGGGATTGGGACTGGGGCCAACGTCCTGACTTTC; CDR3 protein: CASTGIGTGANVLTF